The present TCR beta chain was sequenced within a study of blood T cell repertoires in COVID-19. Study as a whole: Acute-phase and convalescent COVID-19 samples originated in the United States, Italy and Spain. T cells, B-cell-depleted T cells, or PBMCs supplied cDNA or gDNA.

Original processing methods: Nucleated cell number was recorded as an estimate derived from reference gene primer amplification. Sequenced by immunoSEQ multiplex PCR; TCRdb stores in-frame clones only, minus some. The V and J calls and the clone size are those of that table, but D and trimming were determined from the DNA. Altogether fewer than 90,000 clones are present, 80% being singletons, with the ten largest covering about a fifth. The sequencing input was peripheral blood. This TCR was sampled from a woman of 80 years or more with acute or convalescent COVID-19.

The CDR3 reads CASSQGGHSNQPQHF. The CDR3 nucleotides are TGTGCCAGCTCACAGGGCGGGCATAGCAATCAGCCCCAGCATTTT. The gene calls are TRBV18 and TRBJ1-5; D remains unclear. The CDR3 has 15 residues. Germline values: CDR1 KGHSH, CDR2 LQKENI. With 4 bases removed from V and 0 bases from J, the gap between germline ends came to 10 bases.